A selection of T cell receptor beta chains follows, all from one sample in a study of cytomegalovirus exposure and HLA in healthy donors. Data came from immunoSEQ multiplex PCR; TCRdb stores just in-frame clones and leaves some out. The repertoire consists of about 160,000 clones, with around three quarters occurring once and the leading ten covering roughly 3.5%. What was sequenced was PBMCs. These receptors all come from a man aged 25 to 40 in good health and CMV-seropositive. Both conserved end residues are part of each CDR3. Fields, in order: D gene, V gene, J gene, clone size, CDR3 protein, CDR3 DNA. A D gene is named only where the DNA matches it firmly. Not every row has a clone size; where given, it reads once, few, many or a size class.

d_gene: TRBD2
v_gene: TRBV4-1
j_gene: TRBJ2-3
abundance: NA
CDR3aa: CASSQEGVAGGTDTQYF
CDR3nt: TGCGCCAGCAGCCAAGAGGGGGTAGCGGGGGGCACAGATACGCAGTATTTT

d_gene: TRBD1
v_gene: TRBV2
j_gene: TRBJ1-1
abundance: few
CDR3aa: CASTLDRGNTEAFF
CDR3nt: TGTGCCAGCACCCTGGACAGGGGGAACACTGAAGCTTTCTTT

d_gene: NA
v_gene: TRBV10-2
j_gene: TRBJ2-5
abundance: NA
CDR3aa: CASSEVTAETQYF
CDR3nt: TGCGCCAGCAGTGAGGTCACTGCGGAGACCCAGTACTTC

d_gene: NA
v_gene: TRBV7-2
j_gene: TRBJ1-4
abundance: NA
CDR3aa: CASSSSINEKLFF
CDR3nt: TGTGCCAGCAGCTCTAGTATAAATGAAAAACTGTTTTTT

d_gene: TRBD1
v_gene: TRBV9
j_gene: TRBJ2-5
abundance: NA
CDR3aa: CASSLTGAWETQYF
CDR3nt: TGTGCCAGCAGTTTGACAGGGGCGTGGGAGACCCAGTACTTC

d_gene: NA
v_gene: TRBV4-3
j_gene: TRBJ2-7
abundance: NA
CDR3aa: CASSRTIGGPYEQYF
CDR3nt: TGCGCCAGCAGCCGAACGATCGGGGGACCCTACGAGCAGTACTTC

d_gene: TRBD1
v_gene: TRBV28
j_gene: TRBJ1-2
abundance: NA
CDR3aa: CASSLFSPGQVYGYTF
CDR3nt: TGTGCCAGCAGTTTATTTTCACCGGGACAGGTCTATGGCTACACCTTC

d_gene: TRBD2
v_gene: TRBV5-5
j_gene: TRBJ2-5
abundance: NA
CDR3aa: CASSALAGPAQTQYF
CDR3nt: TGTGCCAGCAGCGCACTAGCGGGGCCAGCCCAGACCCAGTACTTC

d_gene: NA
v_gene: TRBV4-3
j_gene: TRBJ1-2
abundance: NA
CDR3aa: CASSQDMQGYGYTF
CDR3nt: TGCGCCAGCAGCCAAGATATGCAGGGGTACGGCTACACCTTC

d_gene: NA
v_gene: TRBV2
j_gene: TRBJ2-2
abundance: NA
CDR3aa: CASSDRRSGELFF
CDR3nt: TGTGCCAGCAGTGATAGGAGGTCCGGGGAGCTGTTTTTT

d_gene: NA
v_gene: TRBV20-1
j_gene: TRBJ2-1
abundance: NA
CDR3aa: CSARPENEQFF
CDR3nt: TGCAGTGCTAGGCCAGAAAATGAGCAGTTCTTC

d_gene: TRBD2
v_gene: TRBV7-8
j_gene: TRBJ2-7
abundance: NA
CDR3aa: CASTPQRGLYEQYF
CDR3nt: TGTGCCAGCACTCCTCAGCGGGGGCTATACGAGCAGTACTTC

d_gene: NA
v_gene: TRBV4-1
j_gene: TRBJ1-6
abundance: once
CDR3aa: CASSQDEGSPLHF
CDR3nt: TGCGCCAGCAGCCAAGATGAGGGCTCACCCCTCCACTTT

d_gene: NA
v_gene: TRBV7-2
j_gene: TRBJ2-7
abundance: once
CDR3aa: CASSLGQGRYEQYF
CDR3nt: TGTGCCAGCAGCTTGGGGCAGGGTAGATACGAGCAGTACTTC

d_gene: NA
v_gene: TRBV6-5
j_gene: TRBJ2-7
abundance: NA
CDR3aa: CASSYLGGSSYEQYF
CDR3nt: TGTGCCAGCAGTTACTTGGGGGGTAGCTCCTACGAGCAGTACTTC

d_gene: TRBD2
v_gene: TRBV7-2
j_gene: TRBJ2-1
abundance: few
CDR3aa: CASSLQGLAGGYDEQFF
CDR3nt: TGTGCCAGCAGCTTGCAAGGACTAGCGGGAGGCTATGATGAGCAGTTCTTC

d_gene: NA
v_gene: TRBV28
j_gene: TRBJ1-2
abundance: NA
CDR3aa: CASSLGGALIGYTF
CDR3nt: TGTGCCAGCAGTTTAGGAGGGGCGCTTATTGGCTACACCTTC

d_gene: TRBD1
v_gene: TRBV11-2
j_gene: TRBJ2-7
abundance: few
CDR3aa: CASSQDRDRGPHEQYF
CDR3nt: TGTGCCAGCAGCCAGGACCGGGACAGGGGGCCCCACGAGCAGTACTTC

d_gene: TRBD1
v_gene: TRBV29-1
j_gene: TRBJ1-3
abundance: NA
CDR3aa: CSVEVRGSGNTIYF
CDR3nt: TGCAGCGTTGAAGTCAGGGGGTCTGGAAACACCATATATTTT

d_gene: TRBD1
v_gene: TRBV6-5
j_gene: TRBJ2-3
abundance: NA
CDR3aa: CASSYGQGGFPDTQYF
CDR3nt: TGTGCCAGCAGTTACGGACAGGGTGGATTCCCAGATACGCAGTATTTT

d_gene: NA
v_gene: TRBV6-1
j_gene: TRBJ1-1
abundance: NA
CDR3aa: CASSVSPGTLGTEAFF
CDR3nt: TGTGCCAGCAGTGTAAGCCCGGGAACCTTGGGCACTGAAGCTTTCTTT

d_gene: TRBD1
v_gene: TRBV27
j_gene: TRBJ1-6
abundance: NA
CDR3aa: CASSLFGTGISPLHF
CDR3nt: TGTGCCAGCAGTTTATTCGGGACAGGGATCTCACCCCTCCACTTT

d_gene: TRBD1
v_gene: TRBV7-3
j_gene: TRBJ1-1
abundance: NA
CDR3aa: CASSRSNRGGTEAFF
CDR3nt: TGTGCCAGCAGCCGGAGCAACAGGGGCGGAACTGAAGCTTTCTTT